The 9 T cell receptor beta chains below come from one sample, sequenced in a study of monozygotic twins with inflammatory bowel disease (dated by TCRdb to the late 2010s). Libraries came from 5' RACE. Sequencing instrument: Illumina HiSeq 2500. TCRdb reprocessed the reads, and each CDR3 protein sequence is entered once, without DNA. The sample's clone listing holds 400,000 or so distinct CDR3 sequences. The ten largest clones represent more than 2% of the sample. The sample was blood. The source is a human donor with ulcerative colitis or Crohn's disease, or a healthy co-twin of an affected twin (not recorded which).

The rearrangement links TRBV24-1 to TRBJ2-1; TCRdb's D call of TRBD1 is untestable without DNA. This CDR3 spans 13 amino acids. CDR1 KGHDR and CDR2 SFDVKD come from the germline V gene. The CDR3 here is CATRNTGTGSMFF.

The chain has TRBV9 and TRBJ2-5. The CDR3 is made up of 12 amino acids. The V gene's germline CDR1 is SGDLS and CDR2 YYNGEE. CDR3 residues: CASSVDRGTQYF.

The chain uses TRBV5-1 and TRBJ2-7. The CDR3 covers 15 residues. CDR1 SGHRS and CDR2 YFSETQ come from the germline V gene. CDR3 loop: CASSLGRSSDYEQYF.

CDR3 sequence reads: CASSQGVGGNGYTF. V and J are TRBV3-1 and TRBJ1-2. The CDR3 is made up of 14 amino acids. From germline, CDR1 is LGHDT and CDR2 YNNKEL (reference sequence).

The V gene is TRBV19, the J gene TRBJ2-6; absent DNA, TCRdb's TRBD1 call cannot be checked. Germline V gives CDR1 LNHDA, CDR2 SQIVND (reference sequence). The CDR3 loop spans 18 amino acids. The CDR3: CASSPEGAGSTGANVLTF.

The chain combines TRBV5-1 with TRBJ2-3; the D call from TCRdb, TRBD1, cannot be confirmed without DNA. The CDR3 extends over 17 amino acids. The germline V gene encodes CDR1 SGHRS and CDR2 YFSETQ. CDR3 region: CASSSLAIGGAADTQYF.

The genes are TRBV28 and TRBJ2-7; lacking DNA, the TRBD2 call made by TCRdb goes unchecked. The CDR3 sequence is 13 residues long. The V gene's germline CDR1 is MDHEN and CDR2 SYDVKM. The chain's CDR3 is CASREGSTYEQYF.

The gene calls are TRBV12-5 and TRBJ2-7. The CDR3 covers 11 residues. Germline V gene lookup returns CDR1 LGHNT and CDR2 FRNRAP. The CDR3 loop is CASGRLYEQYF.

The chain is built from TRBV5-1 and TRBJ1-4; with no DNA, the TCRdb D assignment of TRBD1 cannot be verified. CDR3 length: 16 amino acids. Germline V lookup: CDR1 SGHRS, CDR2 YFSETQ. The CDR3 loop reads CASSSSGIATNEKLFF.